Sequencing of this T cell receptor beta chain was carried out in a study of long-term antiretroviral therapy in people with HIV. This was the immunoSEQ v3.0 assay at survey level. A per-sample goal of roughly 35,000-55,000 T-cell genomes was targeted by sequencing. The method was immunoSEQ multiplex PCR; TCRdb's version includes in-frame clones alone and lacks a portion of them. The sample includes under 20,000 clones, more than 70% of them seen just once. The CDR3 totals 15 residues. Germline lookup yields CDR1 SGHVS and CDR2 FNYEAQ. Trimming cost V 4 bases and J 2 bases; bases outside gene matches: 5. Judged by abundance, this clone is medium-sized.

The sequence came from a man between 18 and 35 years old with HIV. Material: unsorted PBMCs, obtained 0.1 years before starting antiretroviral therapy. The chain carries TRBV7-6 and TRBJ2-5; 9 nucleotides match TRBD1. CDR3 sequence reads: CASSSDRGRQETQYF. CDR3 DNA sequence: TGTGCCAGCAGCTCGGACAGGGGAAGACAAGAGACCCAGTACTTC. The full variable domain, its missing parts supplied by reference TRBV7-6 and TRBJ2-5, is GAGVSQSPRYKVTKRGQDVALRCDPISGHVSLYWYRQALGQGPEFLTYFNYEAQQDKSGLPNDRFSAERPEGSISTLTIQRTEQRDSAMYRCASSSDRGRQETQYFGPGTRLLVL.